The next 5 T cell receptor beta chains were all read from a single sample in a study of blood T cell repertoires in COVID-19. Assay: immunoSEQ multiplex PCR; the TCRdb copy retains only in-frame clones and omits some. The data contain under 250,000 clones, around 80% of them seen just once; the ten biggest clones take up around 13%. Sample: peripheral blood. All receptors come from a human donor in a cohort sampled during active COVID-19.

The CDR3 DNA sequence: TGTGCCAGCAGCCGCGGACATGCAACTAATGAAAAACTGTTTTTT. This encodes CASSRGHATNEKLFF. The V call is TRBV5-5, the J call TRBJ1-4; the D gene is possibly TRBD1 (5 bases). Germline lookup yields CDR1 SGHKS and CDR2 YYEKEE (reference sequence). Trimming took off 4 bases at V and 0 bases at J, with 10 bases between the two ends. This CDR3 region has 15 residues.

In this sample, this clone turned up once. The chain carries TRBV10-3 and TRBJ1-2; 7 positions match TRBD1. From germline, CDR1 is ENHRY and CDR2 SYGVKD. After removal of 3 bases from V and 6 bases from J, the junction contained 13 bases not matched to a gene. This CDR3 has 16 amino acids. CDR3 DNA sequence: TGTGCCATCAGTGACCCCGACAGGGACGGTTCGCATGGCTACACCTTC. This codes for CAISDPDRDGSHGYTF.

V gene TRBV5-1 combines with J gene TRBJ2-7, with 7 bases that match TRBD2. The CDR3 loop spans 15 amino acids. V lost 0 bases to trimming and J lost 2 bases; unmatched junction nucleotides: 5. Germline V CDR1 and CDR2: SGHRS, YFSETQ. The DNA for the CDR3 is TGCGCCAGCAGCTTGGTGGCTAGCGGTACCTACGAGCAGTACTTC. Its protein is CASSLVASGTYEQYF.

The V call is TRBV3-1 (or the pseudogene TRBV3-2), the J call TRBJ2-7, with 9 positions matching TRBD2. The ends lost 1 base at V and 2 bases at J; junction bases unmatched: 6. Germline values: CDR1 LGHDT, CDR2 YNNKEL (reference sequence). This CDR3 spans 16 amino acids. In DNA form, the CDR3 reads TGTGCCAGCAGCCAAGGCCCAGCGGGAGGCCCCTACGAGCAGTACTTC. Translation: CASSQGPAGGPYEQYF.

The V call is TRBV7-9, the J call TRBJ1-1; D is possibly TRBD1 (6 bases). The ends were cut back, 4 bases at V and 7 bases at J, with 10 bases in the middle. Per germline, CDR1 SEHNR and CDR2 FQNEAQ (reference sequence). This CDR3 region has 12 residues. CDR3 amino acids: CASSSRGGEAFF. The CDR3, as DNA: TGTGCCAGCAGCTCCAGGGGTGGTGAAGCTTTCTTT.